This TCR beta chain is from a study of OX40 agonist ivuxolimab in advanced cancers. Overall study: Earlier treatment with anti-PD-1, anti-PD-L1 or anti-CTLA-4 was permitted, and 30% to 40% had received some.

The CDR3 length is 15 residues. CDR1 is SGHRS, CDR2 YFSETQ, per germline. With 3 bases clipped from V and 4 bases from J, the junction kept 7 bases outside the gene matches. Clones were read by immunoSEQ multiplex PCR, and TCRdb kept only the in-frame ones, dropping some. The sample has about 51,000 clones; roughly 84% are singletons. Findings and limits, study-wide: At 0.1 to 3.0 mg/kg, clonal expansion of CD4+ and CD8+ blood T cells had occurred by week 6.

For this clone: What it binds is unknown.

Patients with a history of autoimmune disease or on systemic immunosuppression were excluded. Blood got drawn at baseline, again on cycle 4 day 1, and then on cycle 7 day 1. The chain joins TRBV5-1 to TRBJ2-3, with 8 bases matching TRBD1. The receptor comes from an adult with an advanced solid tumor such as melanoma, head and neck, liver or kidney cancer. Sequencing used CD4+ or CD8+ T cells sorted from blood, obtained in a trial of the OX40 agonist ivuxolimab. CDR3 sequence (DNA): TGCGCCAGCAGCTCCGGACAGGGAGGCCCAGATACGCAGTATTTT. Protein: CASSSGQGGPDTQYF.